The source of this T cell receptor (beta chain) is a study of blood T cells in healthy people across ages. Concerning this clonotype: A much bigger clone sits one base away, suggesting this may be a read error.

This CDR3 region has 17 residues. Germline V gives CDR1 LGHNA, CDR2 YNFKEQ. The second PCR ran roughly 6 to 11 cycles with a sample-barcoded 5' primer and J-beta primers. TCRdb recomputed calls from the 5' RACE reads with MiXCR, one row per CDR3 protein. Of more than 800,000 distinct CDR3 sequences listed, about 30% were seen once; the top ten hold roughly 17%. This clonotype was sampled from a woman aged 80 or over in good health. The chain joins TRBV4-2 to TRBJ1-5; no clear D gene. The sequencing input was blood. The CDR3 DNA reads TGTGCCAGCAGCCAAGGGGTCATGGGATATAGCAATCGGCCCCAGCATTTT. Residues: CASSQGVMGYSNRPQHF.